This T cell receptor (beta chain) came from a study of vaccination and CD4 T cells after COVID-19. This CDR3 is built from 15 residues. Germline CDR1 and CDR2: KGHDR and SFDVKD. V lost 7 bases and J 9 bases, leaving 18 bases between the germline ends. The sample's treatment: roughly 10-day PBMC culture with coronavirus spike peptide pools or control peptides (ViraFEST assay). CD4+ T cells that had been cultured provided DNA sequenced with the Oncomine TCR Beta short-read assay. TCRdb reanalysed the PCR reads using MiXCR and keeps one entry per CDR3 protein. The sample holds about 14,000 distinct CDR3 sequences, around 53% seen once. To note about this clonotype: As yet, its antigen is unknown.

This clonotype was obtained from a human donor who had recovered from COVID-19. This chain uses TRBV24-1 with TRBJ1-6; tentatively, D is TRBD1 (6 bases). Specimen: CD4+ T cells from blood, cultured in vitro, collected before SARS-CoV-2 vaccination. The CDR3, as DNA: TGTGCCACCAGGGAATTACAGGGTGTCGGTTCACCCCTCCACTTT. Amino acids: CATRELQGVGSPLHF.